These 10 T cell receptor beta chains came from one sample sequenced in a study of blood T cells in healthy people across ages. With a J-beta primer mix and a sample-barcoded 5' primer, a second PCR ran 7 to 11 cycles. TCRdb fed the 5' RACE reads into MiXCR, producing one record per CDR3 protein. Counted here are just over 800,000 distinct CDR3 sequences, 62% occurring once; the ten biggest clones make up around a quarter. The specimen was blood. Receptors were obtained from a man in his thirties or forties in good health.

This chain connects TRBV6-2 or TRBV6-3 to TRBJ1-2, with D unresolved. Trimming took off 0 bases at V and 4 bases at J, with 6 bases between the two ends. This CDR3 contains 13 residues. Germline V gene data show CDR1 as MNHEY and CDR2 as SVGEGT. CDR3 loop: CASSYSLSYGYTF. The CDR3 DNA reads TGTGCCAGCAGTTACTCGCTCTCCTATGGCTACACCTTC.

This sequence joins TRBV5-1 and TRBJ2-1, with a weak D call TRBD1 (6 bases). Germline CDR1 reads SGHRS; CDR2 reads YFSETQ. The V gene lost 0 bases and the J gene lost 3 bases, with 13 bases spanning the gap. This CDR3 spans 16 amino acids. The CDR3 sequence: CASSLGPGQIYNEQFF. CDR3 bases: TGCGCCAGCAGCTTGGGCCCGGGACAAATCTACAATGAGCAGTTCTTC.

This clonotype was found once. V is TRBV7-2 and J is TRBJ2-3; 9 bases map to TRBD2. This CDR3 spans 16 amino acids. V was pared by 2 bases and J by 6 bases, with 9 bases of the junction left unmatched. Per the germline V gene, CDR1 is SGHTA and CDR2 is FQGNSA. The CDR3 sequence: CASSLSRAGGLDTQYF. The CDR3 region has the DNA TGTGCCAGCAGCTTATCACGGGCGGGGGGGCTGGATACGCAGTATTTT.

This clonotype occurred many times. A much more abundant neighbour one base away suggests this may be a read error. V gene TRBV25-1 combines with J gene TRBJ2-5, with 7 bases lining up with TRBD2. In germline, CDR1 is MGHDK, CDR2 SYGVNS. With 4 bases clipped from V and 12 bases from J, the junction kept 14 bases outside the gene matches. CDR3 length: 14 amino acids. In nucleotides, the CDR3 is TGTGCCAGCAGTGCCCTCACGCTAGCGGCCCCGGAGTACTTC. It specifies CASSALTLAAPEYF.

The chain couples TRBV2 to TRBJ2-6; no firm D call. Trimming took off 7 bases at V and 1 base at J, with 14 bases between the two ends. CDR1 is SNHLY, CDR2 FYNNEI, per germline. The CDR3 contains 16 residues. The CDR3 sequence: CASKSLDMSGANVLTF. The CDR3 region has the DNA TGTGCCAGCAAATCCTTAGACATGTCTGGGGCCAACGTCCTGACTTTC.

This clonotype was seen just once. The chain has TRBV21-1 and TRBJ1-2. TRBV21-1 is termed a pseudogene. The CDR3 length is 15 residues. CDR3 amino acids: CASSKTLQGEYGYTF. As DNA, the CDR3 is TGTGCCAGCAGCAAAACCCTCCAGGGAGAATATGGCTACACCTTC.

This clonotype was seen only once. The gene calls are TRBV6-2 or TRBV6-3 and TRBJ2-7; D perhaps matches TRBD1 (5 bases). Trimming removed 7 bases at V and 1 base at J, with 8 bases between. CDR3 length equals 12 residues. The germline V gene encodes CDR1 MNHEY and CDR2 SVGEGT. CDR3 residues: CASMQGSYEQYF. CDR3 DNA: TGTGCCAGCATGCAGGGATCCTACGAGCAGTACTTC.

The gene calls are TRBV6-2 or TRBV6-3 and TRBJ2-4; the D gene is possibly TRBD1 (6 bases). The CDR3 is 14 residues long. Per germline, CDR1 MNHEY and CDR2 SVGEGT. V was shortened by 6 bases and J by 5 bases, with 14 bases between the two germline ends. The CDR3 DNA follows: TGTGCCAGCAGACACCAGGACAGAGAAAACATTCAGTACTTC. It yields the protein CASRHQDRENIQYF.

This chain uses TRBV4-1 with TRBJ2-5, with unresolved D. CDR3 length: 14 residues. V gave up 1 base and J gave up 5 bases, with 11 bases separating them. Germline-derived CDR1 and CDR2 are MGHRA and YSYEKL. Here the CDR3 DNA reads TGCGCCAGCAGCCAAGTGGGGATGGTTGAGACCCAGTACTTC. Its translation is CASSQVGMVETQYF.

This clonotype was counted between two and nine times. This chain links TRBV7-2 with TRBJ2-5; D could derive from TRBD1 or TRBD2 (5 bases each). CDR3 length: 15 amino acids. The germline V and J ends were trimmed by 4 bases and 1 base, with 13 bases remaining between them. CDR1 SGHTA and CDR2 FQGNSA come from the germline V gene. The CDR3 reads CASSSSSGLQETQYF. The CDR3 DNA reads as TGTGCCAGCAGCTCAAGTTCGGGGCTCCAAGAGACCCAGTACTTC.